This T cell receptor beta chain was identified in a study of radiotherapy plus CTLA-4 blockade in lung cancer. Study-wide context: Disease control was present in 31% of patients, and objective responses in around 20%. The study, taken as a whole, reports: Subsequent to radiotherapy plus ipilimumab, tumor-derived TCR clones underwent expansion in blood.

With respect to this clone: The antigen remains unidentified.

Patients had chemo-refractory metastatic non-small-cell lung cancer and received focal radiation plus CTLA-4 blockade that used ipilimumab. The V and J ends lost 1 base and 13 bases respectively, with 11 bases between them. Per the germline V gene, CDR1 is SGHTA and CDR2 is FQGNSA. This CDR3 has 12 amino acids. Produced via immunoSEQ multiplex PCR; TCRdb's table is partial and in-frame only. This repertoire shows tens of thousands of clones, about three quarters found once; its top ten account for over 2%. This sample comprised peripheral blood, obtained from a patient treated with radiotherapy plus ipilimumab. The V and J genes are TRBV7-2 and TRBJ2-1, with D possibly TRBD2 on 6 matching bases. The receptor's source is a human donor with non-small cell lung cancer whose response to radiotherapy plus ipilimumab could not be evaluated. The CDR3 DNA sequence: TGTGCCAGCAGCTTAGGACTAGTGAGTCAGTTCTTC. Encoded protein: CASSLGLVSQFF.